The 6 T cell receptor beta chains in this list originate from one sample, sequenced in a study of shared clonotypes between healthy human individuals. Terminally differentiated effector memory CD45RA+ cells were excluded from the naive CD8 cells, which were CD45RO-negative and positively selected for CCR7. Data came from immunoSEQ multiplex PCR; TCRdb stores just in-frame clones and leaves some out. The sample consists of hundreds of thousands of clones, approximately 95% of them appearing once. The sequenced material came from naive CD8+ T cells sorted from blood. The origin of the receptors is a woman younger than 45 in good health.

The chain has TRBV27 and TRBJ2-2; 8 nucleotides line up with TRBD1. This CDR3 spans 17 amino acids. Germline lookup yields CDR1 MNHEY and CDR2 SMNVEV (reference sequence). Trimming cost V 6 bases and J 7 bases; bases outside gene matches: 16. The CDR3 region is CASSPQYMTGDIGELFF. The CDR3 DNA reads TGTGCCAGCAGCCCCCAATATATGACAGGGGATATCGGGGAGCTGTTTTTT.

This clone was observed a single time. The rearrangement uses TRBV7-9 and TRBJ2-7; D remains unclear. Germline values: CDR1 SEHNR, CDR2 FQNEAQ (reference sequence). V was pared by 5 bases and J by 3 bases, with 14 bases between. CDR3 size: 14 residues. DNA for the CDR3: TGTGCCAGCAGCACGGCCTCGTCCCACTACGAGCAGTACTTC. It is translated as CASSTASSHYEQYF. The full variable domain, completed using reference TRBV7-9 and TRBJ2-7, is DTGVSQNPRHKITKRGQNVTFRCDPISEHNRLYWYRQTLGQGPEFLTYFQNEAQLEKSRLLSDRFSAERPKGSFSTLEIQRTEQGDSAMYLCASSTASSHYEQYFGPGTRLTVT.

The V and J genes are TRBV19 and TRBJ2-7, with 10 bases lining up with TRBD1. Losses at the gene ends were 10 bases for V and 4 bases for J; bases not matched to a gene: 19. CDR1 is LNHDA, CDR2 SQIVND, per germline (reference sequence). CDR3 length: 17 amino acids. The CDR3 here is CATPYQTWDRGIYEQYF. Here the CDR3 DNA reads TGTGCCACGCCCTATCAAACTTGGGACAGGGGCATATACGAGCAGTACTTC. Full variable domain (remainder filled in from reference TRBV19 and TRBJ2-7): DGGITQSPKYLFRKEGQNVTLSCEQNLNHDAMYWYRQDPGQGLRLIYYSQIVNDFQKGDIAEGYSVSREKKESFPLTVTSAQKNPTAFYLCATPYQTWDRGIYEQYFGPGTRLTVT.

The chain couples TRBV27 to TRBJ1-5, with D uncertain. The V end lost 0 bases, the J end lost 0 bases, and 9 bases lay between the germline ends. The CDR3 consists of 16 residues. The germline gives CDR1 MNHEY, CDR2 SMNVEV (reference sequence). In nucleotides, the CDR3 is TGTGCCAGCAGTTTATCAATCGAGTATAGCAATCAGCCCCAGCATTTT. Translation gives CASSLSIEYSNQPQHF.

This chain joins TRBV11-2 and TRBJ2-1; the D is unclear. V shed 0 bases and J shed 9 bases, with 12 bases lying between them. Per the germline V gene, CDR1 is SGHAT and CDR2 is FQNNGV. The CDR3 is 14 amino acids. CDR3 DNA sequence: TGTGCCAGCAGCTTAGAGGCAGTGGTTGCTGAGCAGTTCTTC. Amino acids: CASSLEAVVAEQFF.

The J gene is TRBJ1-2, the V gene TRBV5-5, with TRBD1 as a possible D gene (6 bases). In germline, CDR1 is SGHKS, CDR2 YYEKEE (reference sequence). Between the trimmed V and J ends, which lost 1 base and 0 bases, there was a span of 16 bases. This CDR3 is built from 17 residues. The CDR3 coding sequence is TGTGCCAGCAGCTTGTCAGGGGCGCACACAGCTAACTATGGCTACACCTTC. Translating gives CASSLSGAHTANYGYTF. Full variable domain (rest looked up from reference TRBV5-5 and TRBJ1-2): DAGVTQSPTHLIKTRGQQVTLRCSPISGHKSVSWYQQVLGQGPQFIFQYYEKEERGRGNFPDRFSARQFPNYSSELNVNALLLGDSALYLCASSLSGAHTANYGYTFGSGTRLTVV.